These 17 T cell receptor beta chains were sequenced from one sample in a study of T cell responses to AZD1222 COVID-19 vaccine. Repertoires were generated with immunoSEQ multiplex PCR, while TCRdb's copy carries only in-frame clones and drops some. The sample holds 100,000 to 150,000 clones, 90% seen once. The material was peripheral blood, obtained on day 0 of MenACWY control vaccination. The receptors derive from an adult in good health.

The chain joins TRBV9 to TRBJ1-6; D is perhaps TRBD1 (5 bases). Germline V gene sequence: CDR1 SGDLS, CDR2 YYNGEE. Between the trimmed V and J ends, which lost 3 bases and 12 bases, there was a span of 10 bases. The CDR3 length is 12 residues. In nucleotides, the CDR3 is TGTGCCAGCAGCGGTGACGGGGGACCCCTCCACTTT. This gives the protein CASSGDGGPLHF.

The V call is TRBV20-1, the J call TRBJ2-3, with unresolved D. This CDR3 is built from 11 residues. V was cut by 0 bases and J by 8 bases, with 6 bases left in between. CDR1 is DFQATT and CDR2 is SNEGSKA in the germline V gene (reference sequence). The CDR3 here is CSARDLSTQYF. CDR3 in DNA: TGCAGTGCTAGAGATTTAAGTACGCAGTATTTT.

The chain uses TRBV6-5 and TRBJ2-7; D possibly corresponds to TRBD2 (5 bases). Trimming left V 2 bases short and J 7 bases short, with 18 bases between. In germline, CDR1 is MNHEY, CDR2 SVGAGI. The CDR3 spans 15 residues. The CDR3 DNA sequence: TGTGCCAGCAGTTACGAGGCGGGCCGCGCTAGGGAGCAGTACTTC. This gives the protein CASSYEAGRAREQYF.

V is TRBV9 and J is TRBJ2-1; D gene ambiguous. Trimming pared 0 bases from V and 6 bases from J, leaving 13 bases between. Germline CDR1 reads SGDLS; CDR2 reads YYNGEE. This CDR3 has 15 amino acids. CDR3 sequence reads: CASSVEEYSSNEQFF. Written as DNA, the CDR3 is TGTGCCAGCAGCGTAGAGGAGTATAGCTCCAATGAGCAGTTCTTC.

The genes are TRBV18 and TRBJ1-5; no firm D call. This CDR3 comprises 13 residues. V shed 2 bases and J shed 4 bases, with 6 bases lying between them. In germline, CDR1 is KGHSH, CDR2 LQKENI. Here the CDR3 DNA reads TGTGCCAGCTCACCAGGGATGAATCAGCCCCAGCATTTT. Its protein product is CASSPGMNQPQHF.

V and J are TRBV28 and TRBJ1-5; possibly TRBD1 for D (6 bases). The germline V and J ends were trimmed by 3 bases and 5 bases, with 17 bases remaining between them. The CDR3 runs to 16 residues. Germline V gene sequence: CDR1 MDHEN, CDR2 SYDVKM. CDR3 nucleotide sequence: TGTGCCAGCAGTTTGTCCATGCCGAAGGGGGATCAGCCCCAGCATTTT. Protein product: CASSLSMPKGDQPQHF.

The chain joins TRBV2 to TRBJ1-2; D gene unclear. The V and J ends lost 7 bases and 2 bases respectively, with 11 bases between them. Per the germline V gene, CDR1 is SNHLY and CDR2 is FYNNEI. This CDR3 has 13 amino acids. CDR3 sequence (DNA): TGTGCCAGCACCCACGGCCGGAACTATGGCTACACCTTC. This gives the protein CASTHGRNYGYTF.

The chain is built from TRBV5-1 and TRBJ1-4; D gene uncertain. The V end lost 0 bases, the J end lost 7 bases, and 10 bases lay between the germline ends. CDR3 length equals 14 residues. Germline V gene lookup returns CDR1 SGHRS and CDR2 YFSETQ. The CDR3 spells CASSLAKVGEKLFF. The CDR3 DNA is TGCGCCAGCAGCTTGGCCAAGGTCGGTGAAAAACTGTTTTTT.

This clone came up once. The genes are TRBV28 and TRBJ2-7; 8 nucleotides agree with TRBD1. The CDR3 has 17 residues. CDR1 is MDHEN and CDR2 is SYDVKM in the germline V gene. Trimming took 3 bases from V and 2 from J; bases not matched to a gene: 12. CDR3 nucleotides: TGTGCCAGCAGTTTCGGGGCAGGGGGCTTAAAGCCCTACGAGCAGTACGTC. This encodes CASSFGAGGLKPYEQYV.

Remarks on this clone: Other DNA sequences within the sample encode an identical CDR3. The chain has TRBV19 and TRBJ1-5; D call uncertain. The germline CDR1 and CDR2 sequences are LNHDA and SQIVND (reference sequence). The CDR3 is made up of 13 amino acids. The V gene lost 1 base and the J gene lost 2 bases, with 3 bases spanning the gap. CDR3: CASSIGGNQPQHF. The DNA of the CDR3 is TGTGCCAGTAGTATAGGGGGCAATCAGCCCCAGCATTTT. The whole variable domain, filled in from reference TRBV19 and TRBJ1-5, reads DGGITQSPKYLFRKEGQNVTLSCEQNLNHDAMYWYRQDPGQGLRLIYYSQIVNDFQKGDIAEGYSVSREKKESFPLTVTSAQKNPTAFYLCASSIGGNQPQHFGDGTRLSIL.

The chain couples TRBV19 to TRBJ2-2; tentative D call: TRBD2 (6 bases). This CDR3 region has 17 residues. The germline V gene has CDR1 LNHDA and CDR2 SQIVND (reference sequence). V was clipped by 1 base and J by 4 bases, with 16 bases between them. The CDR3 nucleotides are TGTGCCAGTAGTATAGGGTTGTTTTTGGGGGGCACCGGGGAGCTGTTTTTT. It is translated as CASSIGLFLGGTGELFF.

J is TRBJ2-5 and V is TRBV2; D unresolved. This CDR3 comprises 15 residues. CDR1 and CDR2 from the germline V gene are SNHLY and FYNNEI. V was trimmed by 4 bases and J by 5 bases, leaving 17 bases between them. This CDR3 reads CASSVGPRVGETQYF. CDR3 coding DNA: TGTGCCAGCAGTGTAGGACCGAGAGTCGGGGAGACCCAGTACTTC.

This chain connects TRBV21-1 to TRBJ1-4; no check of the table's D call, TRBD1, against the DNA was made. TRBV21-1 is a recognized pseudogene. The CDR3 totals 12 residues. The DNA of the CDR3 is TGTGCCAGCAGGCTCGACGGGACAGAACTGTTTTTT. Encoded protein: CASRLDGTELFF.

The chain carries TRBV28 and TRBJ1-6; no definite D call. CDR3 length: 14 residues. Germline V gene lookup returns CDR1 MDHEN and CDR2 SYDVKM. V was trimmed by 6 bases and J by 6 bases, leaving 12 bases between them. The CDR3 nucleotides read TGTGCCAGCAGCCTCAATATGGGTAATTCACCCCTCCACTTT. It specifies CASSLNMGNSPLHF.

The chain is built from TRBV3-1 (or the pseudogene TRBV3-2) and TRBJ2-7; 8 positions match TRBD1. Germline V gene sequence: CDR1 LGHDT, CDR2 YNNKEL (reference sequence). This CDR3 comprises 17 residues. Unmatched junction bases numbered 12, after V lost 3 bases and J lost 2 bases. The CDR3 DNA follows: TGTGCCAGCAGCCAGTGGGGACTGGGGACAGGACCCTACGAGCAGTACTTC. Translation: CASSQWGLGTGPYEQYF.

The genes are TRBV3-1 (or the pseudogene TRBV3-2) and TRBJ2-5; D call uncertain. V was pared by 7 bases and J by 5 bases, with 17 bases between. The germline CDR1 and CDR2 sequences are LGHDT and YNNKEL (reference sequence). The CDR3 has 14 amino acids. CDR3 coding DNA: TGTGCCAGCACAGTGACCCCGACCCCGGAGACCCAGTACTTC. Translation gives CASTVTPTPETQYF.

This rearrangement joins TRBV9 to TRBJ1-1; no clear D gene. CDR3 length equals 14 residues. CDR1 and CDR2 (germline): SGDLS, YYNGEE. V lost 2 bases, J lost 4 bases, and 12 bases lay in between. The CDR3 DNA sequence: TGTGCCAGCAGCGTCTGGTCCCGGGGCACTGAAGCTTTCTTT. Its protein is CASSVWSRGTEAFF.